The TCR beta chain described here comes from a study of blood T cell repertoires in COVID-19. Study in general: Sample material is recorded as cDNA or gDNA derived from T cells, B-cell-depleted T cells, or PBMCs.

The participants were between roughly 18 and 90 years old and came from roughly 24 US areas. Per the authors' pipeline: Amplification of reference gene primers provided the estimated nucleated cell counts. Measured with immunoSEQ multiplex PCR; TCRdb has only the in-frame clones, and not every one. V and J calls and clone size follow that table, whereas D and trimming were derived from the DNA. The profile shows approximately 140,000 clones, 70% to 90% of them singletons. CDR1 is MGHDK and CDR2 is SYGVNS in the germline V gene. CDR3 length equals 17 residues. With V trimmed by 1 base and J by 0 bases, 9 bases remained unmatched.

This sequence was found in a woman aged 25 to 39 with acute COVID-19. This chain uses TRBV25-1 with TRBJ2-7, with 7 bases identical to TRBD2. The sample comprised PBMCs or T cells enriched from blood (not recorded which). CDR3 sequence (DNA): TGTGCCAGCAGTGAATTGACGGCTAGCGGACACTCCTACGAGCAGTACTTC. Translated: CASSELTASGHSYEQYF.